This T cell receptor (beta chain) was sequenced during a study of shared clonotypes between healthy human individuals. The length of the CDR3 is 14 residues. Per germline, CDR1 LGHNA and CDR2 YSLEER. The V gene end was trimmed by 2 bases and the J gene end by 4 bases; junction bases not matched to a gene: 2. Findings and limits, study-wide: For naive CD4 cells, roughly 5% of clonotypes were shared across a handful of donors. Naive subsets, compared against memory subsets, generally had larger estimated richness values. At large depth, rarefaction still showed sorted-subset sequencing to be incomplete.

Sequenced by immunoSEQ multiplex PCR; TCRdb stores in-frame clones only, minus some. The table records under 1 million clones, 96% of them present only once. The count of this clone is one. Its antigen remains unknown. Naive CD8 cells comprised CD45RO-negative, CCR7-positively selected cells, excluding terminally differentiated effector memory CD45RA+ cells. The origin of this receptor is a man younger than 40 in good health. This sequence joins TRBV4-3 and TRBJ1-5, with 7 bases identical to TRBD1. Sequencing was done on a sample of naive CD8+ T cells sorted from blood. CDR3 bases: TGCGCCAGCAGCCAAAAACAGGGGAATCAGCCCCAGCATTTT. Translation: CASSQKQGNQPQHF.